This TCR beta chain was sequenced during a study of CD8+ T cells in alopecia areata. Extracted from the samples, RNA was reverse transcribed into cDNA to serve as the sequencing template. The assay was immunoSEQ multiplex PCR, and TCRdb's table has in-frame clones only and misses some. The sample consists of over 150,000 clones, 60% to 75% of them appearing once. Regarding treatment: oral pan-JAK inhibitor, 5-10 mg twice daily. There are 15 residues in the CDR3. Trimming removed 5 bases from V and 8 bases from J, with 16 bases in between. Germline assignment: CDR1 SEHNR and CDR2 FQNEAQ (reference sequence).

This chain connects TRBV7-9 to TRBJ1-6, with D perhaps TRBD1 (5 bases). The sequencing used CD4+ T cells sorted from blood, collected at week 24, from a patient treated with tofacitinib. The receptor comes from a human donor with alopecia areata. CDR3 region: CASSPDGGKDSPLHF. CDR3 nucleotides: TGTGCCAGCAGCCCCGACGGGGGAAAGGATTCACCCCTCCACTTT.